This is a list of T cell receptor beta chains from one sample in a study of cytomegalovirus exposure and HLA in healthy donors. Generated by immunoSEQ multiplex PCR, the TCRdb table keeps only in-frame clones and is missing some. This sample carries fewer than 80,000 clones, roughly 80% of them seen once, and the ten largest clones take under 25%. Sequences were obtained from PBMCs. All receptors derive from a woman between 40 and 50 years old in good health and CMV-seropositive. The CDR3 runs from the conserved cysteine through the conserved F or W. D genes are given only for firm matches. A clone size is listed for some rows: how often the clone was seen (once, few, many), or a class if it is expanded.

clone_size j_call d_call v_call cdr3_nt cdr3_aa
few TRBJ1-1 - TRBV7-6 TGTGCCAGCAGCTTAGGTCTTCAGGCGAACACTGAAGCTTTCTTT CASSLGLQANTEAFF
once TRBJ2-7 TRBD2 TRBV18 TGTGCCAGCTCACCCGGGGGGGGTTCTGGTGGCGAGCAGTACTTC CASSPGGGSGGEQYF
- TRBJ2-3 - TRBV6-1 TGTGCCAGCAGTCTGGAGGGGGGGGCTCCAGATACGCAGTATTTT CASSLEGGAPDTQYF
- TRBJ1-2 - TRBV5-1 TGCGCCAGCAGCTTGGATTCCGGGGGGGGCTACACCTTC CASSLDSGGGYTF
- TRBJ1-1 - TRBV2 TGTGCCAGCAGTGTAGAGAAGGGAGGCACTGAAGCTTTCTTT CASSVEKGGTEAFF
- TRBJ1-5 - TRBV10-1 TGCGCCAGCAGTACAGGGAATCAGCCCCAGCATTTT CASSTGNQPQHF
- TRBJ1-5 TRBD1 TRBV5-1 TGCGCCAGCAGACCTACAGGGGATAGCAATCAGCCCCAGCATTTT CASRPTGDSNQPQHF
- TRBJ1-5 - TRBV18 TGTGCCAGCTCACCAGGTTCAGGGGGCAATCAGCCCCAGCATTTT CASSPGSGGNQPQHF
- TRBJ1-3 - TRBV19 TGTGCCAGTAGTACCCACAGGGCCAACTCTGGAAACACCATATATTTT CASSTHRANSGNTIYF
- TRBJ2-3 TRBD2 TRBV29-1 TGCAGCGTCAGTGGTCCGAGCGGGGGCACAGATACGCAGTATTTT CSVSGPSGGTDTQYF
- TRBJ2-7 TRBD2 TRBV19 TGTGCCAGTAGACCGACTAGCGGTGCTTACGAGCAGTACTTC CASRPTSGAYEQYF
- TRBJ2-3 - TRBV27 TGTGCCAGCAGTTTGGGGGGAAGCACAGATACGCAGTATTTT CASSLGGSTDTQYF
- TRBJ1-2 TRBD1 TRBV2 TGTGCCAGCAGGGTTGGACAGGGGCAGAACTATGGCTACACCTTC CASRVGQGQNYGYTF
once TRBJ1-5 TRBD1 TRBV7-9 TGTTCCAGCAGCTTAGGGACAGGGGGACCTAATCAGCCCCAGCATTTT CSSSLGTGGPNQPQHF
- TRBJ1-5 - TRBV2 TGTGCCAGCGAGTACGAGGGGGGCAATCAGCCCCAGCATTTT CASEYEGGNQPQHF
few TRBJ1-1 TRBD1 TRBV27 TGTGCCAGCAGTTCCCGACAGGGGGGGAACACTGAAGCTTTCTTT CASSSRQGGNTEAFF
- TRBJ2-7 TRBD1 TRBV9 TGTGCCAGCAGCGCCGGACAGGGGGGGTACGAGCAGTACTTC CASSAGQGGYEQYF
few TRBJ2-1 - TRBV5-6 TGTGCCAGCAGCTTGGATCAGGGGCAGAATGAGCAGTTCTTC CASSLDQGQNEQFF
- TRBJ2-1 TRBD2 TRBV2 TGTGCCAGCAGTGGACCTAGCGGGGGGGCGCGTTACGACAATGAGCAGTTCTTC CASSGPSGGARYDNEQFF
- TRBJ1-1 TRBD1 TRBV7-8 TGTGCCAGCACCCCCGGACAGGTGGGTCGGAACACTGAAGCTTTCTTT CASTPGQVGRNTEAFF
- TRBJ1-2 - TRBV4-3 TGCGCCAGCAGCCAAGGGGCAGGGATCGACTATGGCTACACCTTC CASSQGAGIDYGYTF
- TRBJ2-7 TRBD1 TRBV4-3 TGCGCCAGCAGCCAAGACCAGGGGGACGAGCAGTACTTC CASSQDQGDEQYF
- TRBJ2-3 - TRBV6-1 TGTGCCAGCAGCTTGGAGAGATATGGCACAGATACGCAGTATTTT CASSLERYGTDTQYF
- TRBJ2-7 TRBD1 TRBV5-1 TGCGCCAGCAGCACAGGGGCCTACGAGCAGTACTTC CASSTGAYEQYF
- TRBJ2-6 - TRBV15 TGTGCCACCAGCAGAGCGGGTGGGGCCAACGTCCTGACTTTC CATSRAGGANVLTF
- TRBJ1-1 TRBD1 TRBV2 TGTGCCAGCGGCGGGACAGCCAACACTGAAGCTTTCTTT CASGGTANTEAFF
- TRBJ1-3 - TRBV11-2 TGTGCCAGCAGCTTAGATGGGGGCGCGGGAAACACCATATATTTT CASSLDGGAGNTIYF
- TRBJ2-5 - TRBV7-2 TGTGCCAGCAGCTTAAGGGCTAGCTCGGAGACCCAGTACTTC CASSLRASSETQYF
- TRBJ2-3 TRBD2 TRBV9 TGTGCCAGCAGCCCCAGACTAGCGGGGGGGCCAGATACGCAGTATTTT CASSPRLAGGPDTQYF
- TRBJ1-1 - TRBV11-2 TGTGCCAGCAGCTTGAGGGGGGGGGCAGGTAACACTGAAGCTTTCTTT CASSLRGGAGNTEAFF
- TRBJ1-2 TRBD1 TRBV29-1 TGCAGCGACTCGACAGGGTACTATGGCTACACCTTC CSDSTGYYGYTF
- TRBJ2-3 - TRBV19 TGTGCCAGTAGTTCCCGCGGGACGGCCTCGCGGCCAGATACGCAGTATTTT CASSSRGTASRPDTQYF
- TRBJ2-7 - TRBV5-1 TGCGCCAGCAGCGGTGCAGGGGCCTCCTACGAGCAGTACTTC CASSGAGASYEQYF
- TRBJ1-4 TRBD1 TRBV6-6 TGTGCCAGCGTAGCCGGGACAGAAAATGAAAAACTGTTTTTT CASVAGTENEKLFF
- TRBJ2-5 - TRBV4-3 TGCGCCAGCAGCCAAGAAGGCGCCGCAGGAGAGACCCAGTACTTC CASSQEGAAGETQYF
- TRBJ2-7 - TRBV6-1 TGTGCCAGCAGTCTAGGATCGCCCTACGAGCAGTACTTC CASSLGSPYEQYF
- TRBJ2-7 TRBD2 TRBV11-2 TGTGCCAGCAGCTTAGTGGGGGGGGACGAGCAGTACTTC CASSLVGGDEQYF